This TCR beta chain was documented in a study of human T cells and chemical hapten exposure. Study-wide points: TCRs at high frequency, those above 1 in 1000, did not change with DPC sensitization.

The library put unique molecular identifiers onto individual cDNA molecules. Authors' processing steps: The median was roughly 91,000 TCRs per sample, ranging roughly 20,000 to 690,600. TCRdb re-called the 5' RACE reads through MiXCR, storing one row per CDR3 protein. The V and J calls come from TCRdb's annotation, not from the publication. The sample consists of about 120,000 distinct CDR3 sequences, around a fifth of them appearing once. The authors extracted total RNA from unfractionated whole blood. V shed 3 bases and J 1 base; nucleotides not matched to a gene: 5. CDR3 length equals 16 residues. CDR1 and CDR2 from the germline V gene are LNHDA and SQIVND (reference sequence). A few counts support this clonotype. Its cognate antigen is unknown.

The gene calls are TRBV19 and TRBJ2-5; 10 bases map to TRBD2. This clonotype was obtained from a human donor in good health. Here the CDR3 DNA reads TGTGCCAGTAGTATGGAGTCTAGCGGGGGCCAAGAGACCCAGTACTTC. This codes for CASSMESSGGQETQYF.